This TCR beta chain appears in the sequencing data of a study of glioma-infiltrating T cells. Study observations and caveats: Above-expected tissue-blood divergence occurred in all gliomas, most in low-grade ones.

The iRepertoire nested amplicon-rescue multiplex PCR amplified TCR alpha and beta CDR3s from RNA. For one-step reverse transcription and amplification, roughly 100-400 ng of tissue mRNA or PBMC total RNA was used. Via MiXCR, TCRdb re-called the multiplex PCR reads, giving one row per CDR3 protein. This table has approximately 190,000 distinct CDR3 sequences, more than 25% appearing once. The CDR3 totals 13 residues. The germline V gene encodes CDR1 SQVTM and CDR2 ANQGSEA. V lost 4 bases and J 2 bases, leaving 12 bases between the germline ends. As for this clonotype: Its target is not known.

The chain carries TRBV29-1 and TRBJ2-7; a possible D gene is TRBD1 (5 bases). The receptor was isolated from a human donor with low-grade glioma or glioblastoma, undergoing nonglioma brain surgery, or in good health (not recorded which). Sequenced input: glioma tissue, nonneoplastic brain tissue, or PBMCs (not recorded which). CDR3 nucleotide sequence: TGCAGCGTTGTTAAAGGACATACCTACGAGCAGTACTTC. Protein sequence: CSVVKGHTYEQYF.